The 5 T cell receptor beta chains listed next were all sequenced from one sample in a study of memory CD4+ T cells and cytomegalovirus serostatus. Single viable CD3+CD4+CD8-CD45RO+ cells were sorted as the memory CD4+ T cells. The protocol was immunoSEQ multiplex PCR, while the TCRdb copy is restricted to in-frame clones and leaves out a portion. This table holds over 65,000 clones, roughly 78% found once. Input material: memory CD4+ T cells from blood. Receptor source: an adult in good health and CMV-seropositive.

CDR3 in amino acids: CASSLVRDRGTEAFF. CDR3 DNA: TGTGCCAGCAGCTTAGTCCGGGACAGGGGGACTGAAGCTTTCTTT. The chain employs TRBV11-2 and TRBJ1-1; 11 bases are a match to TRBD1. The CDR3 extends over 15 amino acids. The ends lost 1 base at V and 5 bases at J; junction bases unmatched: 3. Per the germline V gene, CDR1 is SGHAT and CDR2 is FQNNGV.

The CDR3 sequence is CASSPRRRTEAFF. CDR3 bases: TGCGCCAGCAGCCCCCGCAGGAGAACTGAAGCTTTCTTT. The chain couples TRBV4-3 to TRBJ1-1; D ambiguous. V lost 4 bases and J lost 5, with 11 bases in between. Germline V gene sequence: CDR1 LGHNA, CDR2 YSLEER. The CDR3 totals 13 residues.

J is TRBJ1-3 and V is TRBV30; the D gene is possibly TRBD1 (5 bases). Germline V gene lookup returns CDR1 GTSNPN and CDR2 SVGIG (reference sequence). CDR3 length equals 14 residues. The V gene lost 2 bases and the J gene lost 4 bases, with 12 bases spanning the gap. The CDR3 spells CAWSPWGGGNTIYF. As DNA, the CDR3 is TGTGCCTGGAGTCCTTGGGGCGGAGGAAACACCATATATTTT.

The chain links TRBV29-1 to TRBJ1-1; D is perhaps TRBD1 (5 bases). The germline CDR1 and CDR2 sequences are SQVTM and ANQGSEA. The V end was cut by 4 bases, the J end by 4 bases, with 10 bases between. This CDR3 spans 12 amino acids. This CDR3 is CSVVGRGTEAFF. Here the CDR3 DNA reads TGCAGCGTTGTGGGGCGGGGCACTGAAGCTTTCTTT.

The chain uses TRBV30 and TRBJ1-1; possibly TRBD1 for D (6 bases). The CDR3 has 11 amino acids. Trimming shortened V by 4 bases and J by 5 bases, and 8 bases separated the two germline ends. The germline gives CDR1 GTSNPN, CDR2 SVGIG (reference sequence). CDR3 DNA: TGTGCCTGGAATAGGGGGACTGAAGCTTTCTTT. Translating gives CAWNRGTEAFF.